Following are 32 T cell receptor beta chains from one sample sequenced in a study of cytomegalovirus exposure and HLA in healthy donors. 60 Vbeta and 13 Jbeta primers were used in PCR. Clones were read by immunoSEQ multiplex PCR, and TCRdb kept only the in-frame ones, dropping some. The table shows about 190,000 clones, with more than 70% occurring only once. Material for sequencing was PBMCs. These receptors came from a man aged 35 to 55 in good health and CMV-seropositive.

The V gene is TRBV11-2, the J gene TRBJ2-2; TRBD2 matches at 10 bases. Germline assignment: CDR1 SGHAT and CDR2 FQNNGV. The CDR3 runs to 20 residues. V gave up 0 bases and J gave up 1 base; unmatched junction bases: 11. CDR3 sequence (DNA): TGTGCCAGCAGCTTAGAACGAGCGGGAGGGACTAGGGGGAACACCGGGGAGCTGTTTTTT. Encoded protein: CASSLERAGGTRGNTGELFF.

The chain combines TRBV5-1 with TRBJ2-5; D perhaps matches TRBD1 (6 bases). Trimming cost V 0 bases and J 4 bases, with 16 bases left between them. CDR3 length: 16 amino acids. CDR1 SGHRS and CDR2 YFSETQ come from the germline V gene. The CDR3 sequence: CASSLGRLGGVETQYF. The CDR3 nucleotides read TGCGCCAGCAGCTTGGGGCGGCTAGGGGGAGTAGAGACCCAGTACTTC.

V and J are TRBV2 and TRBJ2-5; maybe TRBD1 (5 bases). V lost 1 base to trimming and J lost 5 bases, with 14 bases between them. The CDR3 is 15 amino acids. CDR1 is SNHLY, CDR2 FYNNEI, per germline. CDR3 loop: CASSEGQSVGETQYF. The CDR3 nucleotides are TGTGCCAGCAGTGAAGGACAGTCGGTAGGGGAGACCCAGTACTTC.

The chain has TRBV6-4 and TRBJ2-2, with TRBD1 matching 10 bases. This CDR3 comprises 18 residues. Germline V gene data show CDR1 as MRHNA and CDR2 as SNTAGT. Losses at the gene ends were 1 base for V and 2 bases for J; bases not matched to a gene: 7. The CDR3 region is CASSDWGGQGDNTGELFF. The CDR3 DNA reads as TGTGCCAGCAGTGACTGGGGAGGACAGGGGGATAACACCGGGGAGCTGTTTTTT.

The chain couples TRBV4-2 to TRBJ1-1; 7 nucleotides align to TRBD1. CDR3 length: 14 residues. In germline, CDR1 is LGHNA, CDR2 YNFKEQ. V shed 1 base, J shed 5 bases, and the junction held 4 bases outside the gene matches. CDR3 DNA: TGTGCCAGCAGCCAAGGTGACAGGGAAACTGAAGCTTTCTTT. Encoded protein: CASSQGDRETEAFF.

In DNA form, the CDR3 reads TGTGCCAGCAGCTTAGCGCGGGGACCTTATGGCTACACCTTC. Translated: CASSLARGPYGYTF. The gene calls are TRBV7-2 and TRBJ1-2; weak D call: TRBD1 (5 bases). This CDR3 has 14 amino acids. The germline gives CDR1 SGHTA, CDR2 FQGNSA. The V and J ends lost 0 bases and 5 bases respectively, with 10 bases between them. Combining the CDR3 with reference TRBV7-2 and TRBJ1-2 gives the whole variable domain GAGVSQSPSNKVTEKGKDVELRCDPISGHTALYWYRQSLGQGLEFLIYFQGNSAPDKSGLPSDRFSAERTGGSVSTLTIQRTQQEDSAVYLCASSLARGPYGYTFGSGTRLTVV.

This rearrangement joins TRBV7-2 to TRBJ2-6; D remains ambiguous. The CDR3 is made up of 15 amino acids. V was cut by 5 bases and J by 0 bases, with 8 bases left in between. CDR1 and CDR2 (germline): SGHTA, FQGNSA. CDR3 in amino acids: CASSRSFSGANVLTF. CDR3 sequence (DNA): TGTGCCAGCAGCCGTTCCTTCTCTGGGGCCAACGTCCTGACTTTC.

V is TRBV7-2 and J is TRBJ2-1; TRBD2 matches 10 bases. Germline V gives CDR1 SGHTA, CDR2 FQGNSA. This CDR3 region has 16 residues. Germline trimming cut 3 bases from V and 3 bases from J; bases unmatched to any gene: 5. The CDR3 DNA reads TGTGCCAGCAGCTTCGATCTAGCGGGAGTCTACAATGAGCAGTTCTTC. This codes for CASSFDLAGVYNEQFF.

This chain connects TRBV6-5 to TRBJ2-3; 14 nucleotides agree with TRBD2. Germline V CDR1 and CDR2: MNHEY, SVGAGI. J lost 6 bases, V lost 8 bases, and 1 base had no gene match. The CDR3 covers 13 residues. The CDR3: CASRTSGRDTQYF. In DNA, the CDR3 is TGTGCCAGCCGGACTAGCGGGAGGGATACGCAGTATTTT.

The rearrangement joins TRBV30 to TRBJ1-2; 8 positions agree with TRBD1. Germline values: CDR1 GTSNPN, CDR2 SVGIG (reference sequence). J gave up 4 bases and V 3 bases, and 10 bases lay outside the gene matches. The CDR3 consists of 15 residues. The CDR3 spells CAWSQIGQGSYGYTF. CDR3 coding DNA: TGTGCCTGGAGCCAAATCGGACAGGGAAGCTATGGCTACACCTTC. Together with reference TRBV30 and TRBJ1-2, the CDR3 gives the full variable domain: SQTIHQWPATLVQPVGSPLSLECTVEGTSNPNLYWYRQAAGRGLQLLFYSVGIGQISSEVPQNLSASRPQDRQFILSSKKLLLSDSGFYLCAWSQIGQGSYGYTFGSGTRLTVV.

This chain links TRBV5-1 with TRBJ2-3; D is unresolved. There are 15 residues in the CDR3. Trimming stripped 2 bases from V and 5 bases from J, with 15 bases between. Germline CDR1 and CDR2: SGHRS and YFSETQ. CDR3: CASSFSPNGIDTQYF. The CDR3 DNA reads as TGCGCCAGCAGCTTCTCCCCGAACGGTATAGATACGCAGTATTTT.

This clone has just a few counts. This rearrangement joins TRBV28 to TRBJ2-7; 7 nucleotides align to TRBD2. The V and J ends lost 6 bases and 0 bases, in that order; junction bases with no gene match: 2. Germline assignment: CDR1 MDHEN and CDR2 SYDVKM. This CDR3 has 13 amino acids. CDR3 in amino acids: CASSPSGSYEQYF. CDR3 sequence (DNA): TGTGCCAGCAGCCCTAGCGGCTCCTACGAGCAGTACTTC.

This CDR3 reads CASSAETGVATEAFF. The CDR3 DNA sequence: TGCGCCAGCAGCGCCGAGACAGGGGTGGCCACTGAAGCTTTCTTT. This sequence joins TRBV5-1 and TRBJ1-1; TRBD1 aligns across 8 bases. Per germline, CDR1 SGHRS and CDR2 YFSETQ. Trimming at V came to 4 bases and at J to 4 bases, leaving 9 bases not matched to a gene. The CDR3 is made up of 15 amino acids.

This clone has a handful of counts. The chain carries TRBV5-1 and TRBJ2-1, with 8 bases fitting TRBD1. The CDR3 sequence is 15 residues long. The J segment lost 5 bases and the V segment lost 0 bases, leaving 4 bases of the junction unmatched. In germline, CDR1 is SGHRS, CDR2 YFSETQ. This CDR3 reads CASSLGQGIHNEQFF. The CDR3 DNA follows: TGCGCCAGCAGCTTGGGACAGGGGATCCACAATGAGCAGTTCTTC. Looking up the rest from reference TRBV5-1 and TRBJ2-1 gives the full variable domain: KAGVTQTPRYLIKTRGQQVTLSCSPISGHRSVSWYQQTPGQGLQFLFEYFSETQRNKGNFPGRFSGRQFSNSRSEMNVSTLELGDSALYLCASSLGQGIHNEQFFGPGTRLTVL.

The J gene is TRBJ2-7, the V gene TRBV27; 12 positions agree with TRBD2. The CDR3 is 15 amino acids. Germline assignment: CDR1 MNHEY and CDR2 SMNVEV (reference sequence). V gave up 3 bases and J gave up 4 bases; unmatched junction bases: 4. CDR3 protein: CASSFRLAGVYEQYF. Written as DNA, the CDR3 is TGTGCCAGCAGTTTCAGACTAGCGGGGGTTTACGAGCAGTACTTC.

The chain is built from TRBV6-5 and TRBJ2-7; the D gene is possibly TRBD1 (5 bases). Germline values: CDR1 MNHEY, CDR2 SVGAGI. V shed 6 bases and J shed 0 bases, with 15 bases lying between them. The CDR3 totals 15 residues. The DNA of the CDR3 is TGTGCCAGCAGCCCCTACCCAGACAGCTCCTACGAGCAGTACTTC. Amino acid sequence: CASSPYPDSSYEQYF.

In this sample, this clone turned up a few times. The rearrangement joins TRBV11-2 to TRBJ2-7, with 7 bases matching TRBD1. Germline V lookup: CDR1 SGHAT, CDR2 FQNNGV. Trimming cost V 4 bases and J 1 base; bases outside gene matches: 7. The CDR3 has 15 amino acids. As DNA, the CDR3 is TGTGCCAGCAGCTACACCGGACAGGTATCCTACGAGCAGTACTTC. Residues: CASSYTGQVSYEQYF. Complete variable domain (other parts from reference TRBV11-2 and TRBJ2-7): EAGVAQSPRYKIIEKRQSVAFWCNPISGHATLYWYQQILGQGPKLLIQFQNNGVVDDSQLPKDRFSAERLKGVDSTLKIQPAKLEDSAVYLCASSYTGQVSYEQYFGPGTRLTVT.

The chain couples TRBV6-4 to TRBJ1-3; D remains ambiguous. The germline V gene has CDR1 MRHNA and CDR2 SNTAGT. This CDR3 contains 14 residues. Trimming shortened V by 6 bases and J by 4 bases, and 13 bases separated the two germline ends. The CDR3 DNA reads TGTGCCAGCAGCCCGGAGGCGTGGGGAAACACCATATATTTT. It codes for CASSPEAWGNTIYF.

Only a few counts were recorded for this clone. This chain links TRBV7-8 with TRBJ2-5; 13 bases align to TRBD2. CDR3 length equals 17 residues. Looked up from germline, CDR1 is SGHVS and CDR2 is FQNEAQ. Unmatched junction bases numbered 10, after V lost 5 bases and J lost 4 bases. The CDR3 region is CASSLLAGGVAGETQYF. Here the CDR3 DNA reads TGTGCCAGCAGCCTACTAGCGGGAGGGGTGGCGGGAGAGACCCAGTACTTC.

The V call is TRBV6-1, the J call TRBJ2-5; D uncertain. CDR3 length: 15 residues. V lost 6 bases and J lost 4, with 18 bases in between. Germline assignment: CDR1 MNHNS and CDR2 SASEGT. The CDR3 protein is CASSPTTQGGETQYF. In DNA form, the CDR3 reads TGTGCCAGCAGCCCTACGACCCAAGGCGGAGAGACCCAGTACTTC.

The chain has TRBV18 and TRBJ2-7; D gene unclear. V was trimmed by 1 base and J by 1 base, leaving 17 bases between them. This CDR3 has 17 amino acids. CDR1 KGHSH and CDR2 LQKENI come from the germline V gene. Here the CDR3 DNA reads TGTGCCAGCTCACCACGGTCAGATACAGTAGTATCCTACGAGCAGTACTTC. Translated, it gives CASSPRSDTVVSYEQYF.

The gene calls are TRBV9 and TRBJ1-2; 7 bases are a match to TRBD1. Trimming took 0 bases from V and 7 from J; bases not matched to a gene: 9. The length of the CDR3 is 15 residues. Germline-derived CDR1 and CDR2 are SGDLS and YYNGEE. CDR3 region: CASSVGVRQGGGYTF. The CDR3 DNA follows: TGTGCCAGCAGCGTAGGGGTGAGGCAGGGGGGTGGCTACACCTTC.

The V and J genes are TRBV7-2 and TRBJ2-3, with TRBD2 matching 10 bases. J gave up 6 bases and V 4 bases, and 4 bases lay outside the gene matches. The germline gives CDR1 SGHTA, CDR2 FQGNSA. The CDR3 has 14 residues. CDR3 sequence reads: CASSSSGRGDTQYF. For the CDR3, the DNA is TGTGCCAGCAGCTCTAGCGGGAGAGGGGATACGCAGTATTTT.

V usage is TRBV7-9 and J usage is TRBJ1-1, with TRBD1 as a possible D gene (6 bases). Trimming took 2 bases from V and 0 from J, leaving 10 bases between them. The V gene's germline CDR1 is SEHNR and CDR2 FQNEAQ (reference sequence). CDR3 size: 15 residues. The CDR3 loop is CASSLLGQMNTEAFF. CDR3 in DNA: TGTGCCAGCAGCTTATTGGGACAAATGAACACTGAAGCTTTCTTT.

In this sample, this clone turned up a few times. The identical CDR3 is also encoded by other nucleotide sequences in the sample. The chain carries TRBV15 and TRBJ2-7; D is perhaps TRBD1 (5 bases). V shed 1 base and J shed 3 bases, with 7 bases lying between them. This CDR3 has 13 residues. Germline V gives CDR1 LNHNV, CDR2 YYDKDF (reference sequence). CDR3 DNA sequence: TGTGCCACCAGCAGAGGGACAAGCTACGAGCAGTACTTC. It specifies CATSRGTSYEQYF.

This chain connects TRBV6-4 to TRBJ2-2, with TRBD1 identical over 7 bases. From germline, CDR1 is MRHNA and CDR2 SNTAGT. Trimming removed 7 bases from V and 4 bases from J; junction bases left unmatched: 6. The CDR3 sequence is 14 residues long. In nucleotides, the CDR3 is TGTGCCAGCACCGAGGACAGGTCCACCGGGGAGCTGTTTTTT. Its translation is CASTEDRSTGELFF.

This sequence joins TRBV5-6 and TRBJ1-1; 10 bases are a match to TRBD1. Germline V gene lookup returns CDR1 SGHDT and CDR2 YYEEEE. The CDR3 is 17 residues long. With 2 bases clipped from V and 4 bases from J, the junction kept 11 bases outside the gene matches. The chain's CDR3 is CASSFFTGQGGITEAFF. The CDR3 DNA sequence: TGTGCCAGCAGCTTTTTTACCGGACAGGGGGGGATCACTGAAGCTTTCTTT. The complete variable domain, with remaining parts taken from reference TRBV5-6 and TRBJ1-1, reads DAGVTQSPTHLIKTRGQQVTLRCSPKSGHDTVSWYQQALGQGPQFIFQYYEEEERQRGNFPDRFSGHQFPNYSSELNVNALLLGDSALYLCASSFFTGQGGITEAFFGQGTRLTVV.

Here the CDR3 reads CASAQGGASTDTQYF. CDR3 coding DNA: TGCGCCAGCGCACAAGGGGGCGCGAGCACAGATACGCAGTATTTT. The chain couples TRBV4-3 to TRBJ2-3, with 7 bases aligning to TRBD1. Germline-derived CDR1 and CDR2 are LGHNA and YSLEER. CDR3 length: 15 amino acids. J was trimmed by 0 bases and V by 8 bases; bases with no gene match: 8.

The rearrangement links TRBV27 to TRBJ2-3; D is perhaps TRBD2 (6 bases). Between the trimmed V and J ends, which lost 1 base and 0 bases, there was a span of 20 bases. CDR1 MNHEY and CDR2 SMNVEV come from the germline V gene (reference sequence). This CDR3 contains 19 residues. CDR3 sequence: CASSLYLPGGAGSTDTQYF. CDR3 sequence (DNA): TGTGCCAGCAGTTTATACCTCCCCGGAGGGGCAGGGAGCACAGATACGCAGTATTTT.

CDR3 region: CASSIPRGETQYF. CDR3 nucleotide sequence: TGTGCCAGTAGTATACCGCGGGGAGAGACCCAGTACTTC. The V gene is TRBV19, the J gene TRBJ2-5, with a weak D call TRBD2 (6 bases). The CDR3 covers 13 residues. The V gene's germline CDR1 is LNHDA and CDR2 SQIVND (reference sequence). Trimming pared 2 bases from V and 4 bases from J, leaving 8 bases between.

The rearrangement links TRBV2 to TRBJ2-1; 11 bases fit TRBD2. Germline values: CDR1 SNHLY, CDR2 FYNNEI. The CDR3 consists of 13 residues. J was trimmed by 8 bases and V by 6 bases; bases with no gene match: 3. The CDR3 DNA follows: TGTGCCAGCAGCGTTAGCGGGAGGGATGAGCAGTTCTTC. It codes for CASSVSGRDEQFF.

The V call is TRBV15, the J call TRBJ1-5, with a possible D match to TRBD1 (6 bases). Germline assignment: CDR1 LNHNV and CDR2 YYDKDF (reference sequence). The CDR3 runs to 14 residues. V lost 8 bases, J lost 2 bases, and 13 bases lay in between. CDR3: CATGGGSGNQPQHF. The DNA for the CDR3 is TGTGCCACCGGGGGGGGCTCAGGCAATCAGCCCCAGCATTTT.